This T cell receptor (beta chain) was identified in a study of Graves' ophthalmopathy and Graves' hyperthyroidism. The germline CDR1 and CDR2 sequences are GTSNPN and SVGIG (reference sequence). The junction had 10 bases not matched to a gene; V was cut back by 3 bases and J by 6 bases. This CDR3 has 15 residues. From RNA, the CDR3 regions of TCR beta chains were amplified and sequenced. The first-round RT-PCR employed HTBI primers together with the Qiagen OneStep RT-PCR kit. A multiplex PCR was then performed as the second round. TCRdb re-called the multiplex PCR reads through MiXCR, storing one row per CDR3 protein. The sample shows hundreds of thousands of distinct CDR3 sequences, around 20% of them seen only once. This clonotype was detected ten times or more.

V gene TRBV30 combines with J gene TRBJ1-2; 10 nucleotides align to TRBD1. Sequenced material: peripheral blood. The TCR originated in a woman aged 18-29 years with stable Graves' hyperthyroidism. The CDR3 region is CAWRDYGQGENGYTF. DNA of the CDR3: TGTGCCTGGAGAGACTACGGACAGGGGGAGAATGGCTACACCTTC. The full variable domain, with the rest looked up from reference TRBV30 and TRBJ1-2, is SQTIHQWPATLVQPVGSPLSLECTVEGTSNPNLYWYRQAAGRGLQLLFYSVGIGQISSEVPQNLSASRPQDRQFILSSKKLLLSDSGFYLCAWRDYGQGENGYTFGSGTRLTVV.